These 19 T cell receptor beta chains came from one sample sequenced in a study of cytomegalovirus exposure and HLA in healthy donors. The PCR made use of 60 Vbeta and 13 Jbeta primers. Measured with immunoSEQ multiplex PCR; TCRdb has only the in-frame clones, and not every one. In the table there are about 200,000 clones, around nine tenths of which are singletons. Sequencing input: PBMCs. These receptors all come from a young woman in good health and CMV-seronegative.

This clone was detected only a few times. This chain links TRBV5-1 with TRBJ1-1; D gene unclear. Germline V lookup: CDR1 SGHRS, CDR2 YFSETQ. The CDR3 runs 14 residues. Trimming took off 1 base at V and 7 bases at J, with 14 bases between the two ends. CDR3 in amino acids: CASSLIAESGEAFF. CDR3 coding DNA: TGCGCCAGCAGCTTGATAGCCGAAAGTGGTGAAGCTTTCTTT.

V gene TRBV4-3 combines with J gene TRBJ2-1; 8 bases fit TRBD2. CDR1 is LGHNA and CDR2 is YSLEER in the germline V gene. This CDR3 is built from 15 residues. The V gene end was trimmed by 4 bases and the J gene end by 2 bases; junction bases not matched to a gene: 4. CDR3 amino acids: CASSPGLAAYNEQFF. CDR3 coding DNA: TGCGCCAGCAGCCCCGGACTAGCCGCCTACAATGAGCAGTTCTTC.

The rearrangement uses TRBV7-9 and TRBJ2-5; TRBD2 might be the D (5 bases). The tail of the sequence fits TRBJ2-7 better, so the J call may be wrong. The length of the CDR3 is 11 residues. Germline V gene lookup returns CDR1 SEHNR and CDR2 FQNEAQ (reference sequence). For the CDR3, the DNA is TGTGCCAGCGGCGGGTACTACGAGCAGTACTTC. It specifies CASGGYYEQYF.

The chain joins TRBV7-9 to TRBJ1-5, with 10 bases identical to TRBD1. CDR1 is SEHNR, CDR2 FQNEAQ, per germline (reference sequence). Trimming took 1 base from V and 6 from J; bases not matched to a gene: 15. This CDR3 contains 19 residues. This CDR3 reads CASSLVEGRTGGKGQPQHF. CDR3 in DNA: TGTGCCAGCAGCTTAGTGGAAGGGAGGACAGGGGGAAAGGGTCAGCCCCAGCATTTT.

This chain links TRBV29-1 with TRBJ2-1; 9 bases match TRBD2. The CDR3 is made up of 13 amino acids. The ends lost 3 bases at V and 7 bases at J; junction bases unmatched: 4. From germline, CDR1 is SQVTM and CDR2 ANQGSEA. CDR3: CSVEGGGANEQFF. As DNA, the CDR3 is TGCAGCGTTGAGGGCGGGGGGGCAAATGAGCAGTTCTTC.

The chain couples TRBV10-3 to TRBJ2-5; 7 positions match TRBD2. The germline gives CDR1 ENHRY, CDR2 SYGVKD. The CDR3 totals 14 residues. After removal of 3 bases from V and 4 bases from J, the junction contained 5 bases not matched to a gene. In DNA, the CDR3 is TGTGCCATCAGTGATGGTCGGGAGGCAGAGACCCAGTACTTC. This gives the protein CAISDGREAETQYF.

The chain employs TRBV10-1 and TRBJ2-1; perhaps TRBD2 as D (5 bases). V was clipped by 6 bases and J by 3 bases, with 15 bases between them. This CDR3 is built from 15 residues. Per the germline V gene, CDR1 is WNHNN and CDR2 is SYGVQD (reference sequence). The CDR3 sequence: CASSLDSGGYNEQFF. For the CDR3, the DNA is TGCGCCAGCAGCCTCGACTCAGGAGGCTACAATGAGCAGTTCTTC.

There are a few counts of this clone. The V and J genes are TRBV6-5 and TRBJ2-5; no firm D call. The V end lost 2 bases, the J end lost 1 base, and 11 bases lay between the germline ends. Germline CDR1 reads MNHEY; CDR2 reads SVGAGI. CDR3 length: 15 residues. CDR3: CASSYRPHPQETQYF. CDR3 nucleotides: TGTGCCAGCAGTTACCGTCCACATCCCCAAGAGACCCAGTACTTC.

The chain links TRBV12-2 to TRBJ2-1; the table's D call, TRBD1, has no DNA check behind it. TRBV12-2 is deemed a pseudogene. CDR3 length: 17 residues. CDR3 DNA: TGTGCAAGTCGCTTAGTCTACCCGGGACAGGGATACCATGAGCAGTTCTTC. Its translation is CASRLVYPGQGYHEQFF.

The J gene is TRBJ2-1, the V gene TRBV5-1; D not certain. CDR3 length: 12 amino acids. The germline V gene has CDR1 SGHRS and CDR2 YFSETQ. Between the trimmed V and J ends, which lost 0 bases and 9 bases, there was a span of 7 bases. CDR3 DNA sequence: TGCGCCAGCAGCTTGGCCTCTATTGAGCAGTTCTTC. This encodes CASSLASIEQFF.

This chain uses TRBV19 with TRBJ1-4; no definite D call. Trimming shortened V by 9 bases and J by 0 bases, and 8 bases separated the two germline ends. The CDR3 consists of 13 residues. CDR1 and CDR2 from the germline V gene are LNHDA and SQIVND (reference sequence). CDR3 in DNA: TGTGCCAGCTCACACCCAACTAATGAAAAACTGTTTTTT. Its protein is CASSHPTNEKLFF.

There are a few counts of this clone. The CDR3 DNA reads as TGCAGCGCAGACAGGGCTAGGGATGAGCAGTTCTTC. Amino acid sequence: CSADRARDEQFF. The genes are TRBV29-1 and TRBJ2-1; 7 bases align to TRBD1. CDR1 SQVTM and CDR2 ANQGSEA come from the germline V gene. The J segment lost 8 bases and the V segment lost 7 bases, leaving 8 bases of the junction unmatched. The CDR3 is 12 amino acids.

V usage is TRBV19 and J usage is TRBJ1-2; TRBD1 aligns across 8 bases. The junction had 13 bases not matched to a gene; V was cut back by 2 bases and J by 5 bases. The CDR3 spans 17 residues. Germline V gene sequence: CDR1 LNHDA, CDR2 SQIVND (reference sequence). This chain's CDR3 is CASSIRSLGTGGYGYTF. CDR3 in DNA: TGTGCCAGTAGTATAAGGTCCCTTGGGACAGGCGGTTATGGCTACACCTTC.

The CDR3 bases are TGTGCCAGCAGTTTATCATCCCCGACTAGCGGGGGGTACGAGCAGTACTTC. It is translated as CASSLSSPTSGGYEQYF. The rearrangement uses TRBV27 and TRBJ2-7, with 13 positions matching TRBD2. The germline V gene encodes CDR1 MNHEY and CDR2 SMNVEV (reference sequence). The CDR3 is 17 residues long. Germline trimming cut 0 bases from V and 4 bases from J; bases unmatched to any gene: 6.

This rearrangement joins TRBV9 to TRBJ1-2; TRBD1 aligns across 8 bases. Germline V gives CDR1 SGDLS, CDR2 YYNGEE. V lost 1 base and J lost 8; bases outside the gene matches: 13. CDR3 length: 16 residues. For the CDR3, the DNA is TGTGCCAGCAGCGTATTAAAGACGACAGGGGTGGTGGGCTACACCTTC. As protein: CASSVLKTTGVVGYTF.

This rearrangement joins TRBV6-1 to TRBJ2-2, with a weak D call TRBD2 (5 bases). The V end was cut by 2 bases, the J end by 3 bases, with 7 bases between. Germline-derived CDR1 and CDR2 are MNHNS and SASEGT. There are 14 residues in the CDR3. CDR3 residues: CASSEWGDTGELFF. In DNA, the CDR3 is TGTGCCAGCAGTGAATGGGGAGACACCGGGGAGCTGTTTTTT.

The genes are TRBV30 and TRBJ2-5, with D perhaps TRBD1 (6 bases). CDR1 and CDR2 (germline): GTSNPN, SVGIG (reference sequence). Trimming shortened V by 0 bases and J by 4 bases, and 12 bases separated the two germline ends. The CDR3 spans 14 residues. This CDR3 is CAWSVQGRGETQYF. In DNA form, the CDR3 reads TGTGCCTGGAGTGTACAAGGCAGGGGAGAGACCCAGTACTTC.

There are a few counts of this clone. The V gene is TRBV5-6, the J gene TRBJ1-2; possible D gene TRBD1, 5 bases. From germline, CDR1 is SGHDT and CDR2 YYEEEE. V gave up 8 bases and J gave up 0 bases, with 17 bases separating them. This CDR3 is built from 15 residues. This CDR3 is CASSAGRLSNYGYTF. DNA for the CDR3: TGTGCCAGTAGCGCGGGACGGCTGTCTAACTATGGCTACACCTTC.

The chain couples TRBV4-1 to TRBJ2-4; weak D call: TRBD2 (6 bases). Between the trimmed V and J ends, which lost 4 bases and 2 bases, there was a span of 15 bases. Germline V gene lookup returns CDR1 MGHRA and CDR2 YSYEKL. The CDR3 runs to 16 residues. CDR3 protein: CASSPGGLRTKNIQYF. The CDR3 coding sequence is TGCGCCAGCAGCCCCGGGGGTCTCCGGACCAAAAACATTCAGTACTTC.